The 11 T cell receptor beta chains below all came from one sample that was sequenced in a study of T cell responses to AZD1222 COVID-19 vaccine. The assay was immunoSEQ multiplex PCR, and TCRdb's table has in-frame clones only and misses some. The table shows 15,000 to 20,000 clones, with around 81% occurring only once. Here the sequenced sample was peripheral blood, taken 28 days after the second AZD1222 dose. The receptors derive from an adult who received the AZD1222 COVID-19 vaccine.

This rearrangement joins TRBV30 to TRBJ2-3; D possibly corresponds to TRBD2 (5 bases). V lost 2 bases to trimming and J lost 4 bases, with 7 bases between them. This CDR3 is built from 12 residues. From germline, CDR1 is GTSNPN and CDR2 SVGIG (reference sequence). The DNA of the CDR3 is TGTGCCTGGAGTACTAGAGCAGATACGCAGTATTTT. Translation: CAWSTRADTQYF.

The gene calls are TRBV2 and TRBJ2-1; D tentatively reads TRBD1 or TRBD2 (5 bases each). This CDR3 has 16 residues. The ends were cut back, 7 bases at V and 6 bases at J, with 22 bases in the middle. Germline CDR1 and CDR2: SNHLY and FYNNEI. The CDR3 loop reads CASKARSWGSRNEQFF. The CDR3 DNA sequence: TGTGCCAGCAAGGCTCGTTCTTGGGGGTCGCGCAATGAGCAGTTCTTC. Supplemented by reference TRBV2 and TRBJ2-1, the full variable domain reads EPEVTQTPSHQVTQMGQEVILRCVPISNHLYFYWYRQILGQKVEFLVSFYNNEISEKSEIFDDQFSVERPDGSNFTLKIRSTKLEDSAMYFCASKARSWGSRNEQFFGPGTRLTVL.

The rearrangement links TRBV6-2 or TRBV6-3 to TRBJ1-5; TRBD1 aligns across 7 bases. This CDR3 spans 14 amino acids. Unmatched junction bases numbered 3, after V lost 2 bases and J lost 5 bases. Germline V gives CDR1 MNHEY, CDR2 SVGEGT. This chain's CDR3 is CASSYDRADQPQHF. CDR3 coding DNA: TGTGCCAGCAGTTACGACAGGGCCGATCAGCCCCAGCATTTT.

V and J are TRBV6-2 or TRBV6-3 and TRBJ1-2; no firm D call. V was shortened by 0 bases and J by 6 bases, with 5 bases between the two germline ends. There are 12 residues in the CDR3. The germline CDR1 and CDR2 sequences are MNHEY and SVGEGT. DNA for the CDR3: TGTGCCAGCAGTTACTCCCCAAATGGCTACACCTTC. Its translation is CASSYSPNGYTF.

This clone was observed once. The J gene is TRBJ2-4, the V gene TRBV10-2; the match to TRBD1 covers 7 bases. Germline loops: CDR1 WSHSY, CDR2 SAAADI. The CDR3 is 16 residues long. The junction had 8 bases not matched to a gene; V was cut back by 6 bases and J by 0 bases. CDR3 in DNA: TGCGCCAGCAGACCGACAGGGTTGGAAGCCAAAAACATTCAGTACTTC. Translation: CASRPTGLEAKNIQYF.

This clone was counted only a few times. V and J are TRBV11-3 and TRBJ1-1; D perhaps matches TRBD1 (6 bases). The CDR3 extends over 14 amino acids. V was pared by 4 bases and J by 2 bases, with 11 bases between. The V gene's germline CDR1 is SGHNT and CDR2 YENEEA. For the CDR3, the DNA is TGTGCCAGCAGCTCCAGGGGCGGAAACACTGAAGCTTTCTTT. Protein sequence: CASSSRGGNTEAFF.

The rearrangement joins TRBV2 to TRBJ2-5; D is uncertain. Germline CDR1 reads SNHLY; CDR2 reads FYNNEI. Trimming pared 3 bases from V and 7 bases from J, leaving 6 bases between. The CDR3 has 11 amino acids. The CDR3 reads CASSDRGTQYF. The DNA for the CDR3 is TGTGCCAGCAGTGATCGTGGGACCCAGTACTTC.

V and J are TRBV5-4 and TRBJ2-3; D unclear. V dropped 3 bases and J dropped 5 bases, with 19 bases sitting between them. Germline loops: CDR1 SGHNT, CDR2 YYREEE (reference sequence). This CDR3 has 16 amino acids. CDR3 DNA sequence: TGTGCCAGCAGCTCCCGGATAGCACAGTCAGGAGATACGCAGTATTTT. Residues: CASSSRIAQSGDTQYF.

This rearrangement joins TRBV7-2 to TRBJ2-1; D gene ambiguous. V was clipped by 5 bases and J by 4 bases, with 9 bases between them. Germline-derived CDR1 and CDR2 are SGHTA and FQGNSA. The CDR3 is made up of 13 amino acids. The chain's CDR3 is CASSDNAYNEQFF. The CDR3 coding sequence is TGTGCCAGCAGCGATAACGCTTACAATGAGCAGTTCTTC.

This clone has only a few counts. The chain recombines TRBV7-3 with TRBJ2-5; 11 bases are shared with TRBD2. This CDR3 is built from 18 residues. Looked up from germline, CDR1 is SGHTA and CDR2 is FQGTGA. V trimming: 0 bases; J trimming: 5 bases; junction bases outside the gene matches: 11. As DNA, the CDR3 is TGTGCCAGCAGCTTAACGAGGCTAGCGGGAGGCCAGGGGGAGACCCAGTACTTC. Amino acids: CASSLTRLAGGQGETQYF.

On this clone: This same CDR3 is encoded by further DNA sequences in the sample. The CDR3 nucleotides are TGTGCCAGCAGCCTGGACAGGGGACCCTACAATGAGCAGTTCTTC. Its protein is CASSLDRGPYNEQFF. V is TRBV3-1 (or the pseudogene TRBV3-2) and J is TRBJ2-1, with 9 bases matching TRBD1. From germline, CDR1 is LGHDT and CDR2 YNNKEL (reference sequence). The CDR3 is made up of 15 amino acids. V was clipped by 4 bases and J by 2 bases; unmatched bases: 3.